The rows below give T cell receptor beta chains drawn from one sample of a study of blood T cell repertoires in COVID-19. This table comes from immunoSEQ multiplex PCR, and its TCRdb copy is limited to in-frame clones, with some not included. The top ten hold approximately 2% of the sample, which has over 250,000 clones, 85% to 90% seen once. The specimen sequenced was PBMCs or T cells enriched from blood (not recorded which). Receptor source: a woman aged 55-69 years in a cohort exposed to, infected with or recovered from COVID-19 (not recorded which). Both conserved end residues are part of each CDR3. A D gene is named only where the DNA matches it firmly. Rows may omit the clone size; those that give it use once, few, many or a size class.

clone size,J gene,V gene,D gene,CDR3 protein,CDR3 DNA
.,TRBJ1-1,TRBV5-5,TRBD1,CASSLGLTGFTEAFF,TGTGCCAGCAGCTTGGGTTTGACAGGGTTCACTGAAGCTTTCTTT
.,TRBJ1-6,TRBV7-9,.,CASSPTGNYNSPLHF,TGTGCCAGCAGCCCGACCGGGAACTATAATTCACCCCTCCACTTT
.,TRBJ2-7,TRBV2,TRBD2,CASNAGGGEQYF,TGTGCCAGCAACGCGGGAGGGGGCGAGCAGTACTTC
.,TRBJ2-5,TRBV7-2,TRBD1,CASSFVGTGVGETQYF,TGTGCCAGCAGCTTTGTAGGGACAGGGGTCGGAGAGACCCAGTACTTC
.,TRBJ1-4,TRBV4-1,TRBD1,CASSPTGTGSGKLFF,TGCGCCAGCAGCCCGACCGGGACAGGGAGTGGAAAACTGTTTTTT
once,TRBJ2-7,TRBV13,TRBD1,CASSPVFDRVSF,TGTGCCAGCAGCCCCGTCTTCGACAGGGTTTCCTTC
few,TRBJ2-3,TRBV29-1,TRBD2,CSVEEASGRAGSTDTQYF,TGCAGCGTTGAAGAGGCTAGCGGGAGGGCCGGGAGCACAGATACGCAGTATTTT
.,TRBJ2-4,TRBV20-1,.,CSASGLIAKNIQYF,TGCAGTGCTAGTGGCCTAATAGCCAAAAACATTCAGTACTTC
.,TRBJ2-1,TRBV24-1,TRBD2,CATSPPGGANEQFF,TGTGCCACCAGCCCGCCGGGGGGGGCAAATGAGCAGTTCTTC
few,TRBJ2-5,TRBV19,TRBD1,CASSSRTGSRQETQYF,TGTGCCAGTAGTAGCAGGACAGGATCACGTCAAGAGACCCAGTACTTC
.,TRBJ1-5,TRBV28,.,CASSKTEPQHF,TGTGCCAGCAGTAAAACAGAGCCCCAGCATTTT
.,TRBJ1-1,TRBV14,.,CASSQDWRPTEAFF,TGTGCCAGCAGCCAAGATTGGAGACCCACTGAAGCTTTCTTT
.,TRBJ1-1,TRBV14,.,CATTGDYGTEAFF,TGTGCCACCACAGGTGATTATGGCACTGAAGCTTTCTTT
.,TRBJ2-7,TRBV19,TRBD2,CASSIEGLAGGPYEQYF,TGTGCCAGTAGTATCGAGGGACTAGCGGGAGGGCCCTACGAGCAGTACTTC
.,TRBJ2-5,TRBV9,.,CASSVGSGEETQYF,TGTGCCAGCAGCGTAGGATCGGGGGAGGAGACCCAGTACTTC
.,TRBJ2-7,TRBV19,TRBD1,CASSISGQGVRRYF,TGTGCCAGTAGTATTTCGGGACAGGGAGTTCGGCGGTACTTC
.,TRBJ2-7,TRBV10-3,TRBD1,CATSGTGGLSYEQYF,TGTGCCACCTCCGGGACAGGGGGCCTTTCCTACGAGCAGTACTTC
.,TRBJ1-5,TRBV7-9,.,CASSLDGSGQPQHF,TGTGCCAGCAGCTTAGACGGGTCCGGTCAGCCCCAGCATTTT
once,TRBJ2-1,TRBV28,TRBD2,CASIGAGDIAYNEQFF,TGTGCCAGCATAGGAGCGGGAGATATCGCCTACAATGAGCAGTTCTTC
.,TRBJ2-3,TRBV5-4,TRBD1,CASSPDRVRDTQYF,TGTGCCAGCAGCCCGGACAGGGTGAGAGATACGCAGTATTTT
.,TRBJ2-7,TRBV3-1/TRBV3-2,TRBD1,CASRRQGAPEQYF,TGTGCCAGCAGACGACAGGGGGCCCCCGAGCAGTACTTC
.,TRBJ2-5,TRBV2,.,CASSRRAAQETQYF,TGTGCCAGCAGTAGGCGGGCGGCCCAAGAGACCCAGTACTTC
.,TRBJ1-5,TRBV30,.,CAWSVGRGYGQPQHF,TGTGCCTGGAGTGTTGGCAGGGGATACGGTCAGCCCCAGCATTTT
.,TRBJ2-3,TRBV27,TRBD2,CASRRTSGRLGTDTQYF,TGTGCCAGCAGGAGGACTAGCGGGAGACTCGGCACAGATACGCAGTATTTT
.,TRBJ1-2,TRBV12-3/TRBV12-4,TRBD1,CASSTGGGGYTF,TGTGCCAGCAGTACAGGGGGGGGTGGCTACACCTTC
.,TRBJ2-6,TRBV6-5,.,CASSYSGGAGANVLTF,TGTGCCAGCAGTTACTCGGGCGGGGCTGGGGCCAACGTCCTGACTTTC
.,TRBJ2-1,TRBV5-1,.,CASSSGVAGSGEQFF,TGCGCCAGCAGCTCGGGGGTAGCAGGGTCGGGTGAGCAGTTCTTC
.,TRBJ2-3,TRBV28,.,CASTPLVPGRSGDTQYF,TGTGCCAGCACCCCTCTGGTACCTGGGAGGAGCGGGGATACGCAGTATTTT
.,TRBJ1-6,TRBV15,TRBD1,CATSRDMGGQYQPLHF,TGTGCCACCAGCAGAGATATGGGGGGACAGTACCAGCCGCTCCACTTT
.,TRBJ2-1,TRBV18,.,CASSARWANEQFF,TGTGCCAGCTCAGCTCGCTGGGCCAATGAGCAGTTCTTC
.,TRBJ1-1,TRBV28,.,CATLAGGGFEAFF,TGTGCCACTTTAGCGGGTGGTGGTTTTGAAGCTTTCTTT
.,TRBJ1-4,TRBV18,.,CASSSSGTHEKLFF,TGTGCCAGCTCAAGTTCGGGGACTCATGAAAAACTGTTTTTT
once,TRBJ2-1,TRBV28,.,CASSLRVFNEQFF,TGTGCCAGCAGTCTACGGGTGTTCAATGAGCAGTTCTTC
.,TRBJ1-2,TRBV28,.,CASSLTGPYGYTF,TGTGCCAGCAGCCTGACAGGTCCCTATGGCTACACCTTC
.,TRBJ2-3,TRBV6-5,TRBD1,CASTRGGNTDTQYF,TGTGCCAGCACTCGAGGGGGCAACACAGATACGCAGTATTTT
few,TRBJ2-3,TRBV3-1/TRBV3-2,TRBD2,CASSKTSGGAGPTDTQYF,TGTGCCAGCAGCAAAACTAGCGGGGGTGCCGGCCCCACAGATACGCAGTATTTT
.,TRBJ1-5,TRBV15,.,CASGPGGVGQPQHF,TGTGCCTCCGGACCGGGGGGCGTCGGCCAGCCCCAGCATTTT
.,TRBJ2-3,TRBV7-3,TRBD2,CASSITSGPGGTQYF,TGTGCCAGCAGCATAACTAGCGGACCCGGGGGTACGCAGTATTTT
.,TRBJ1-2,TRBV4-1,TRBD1,CASSRDRGGDYGYTF,TGCGCCAGCAGCCGAGACAGGGGCGGCGACTATGGCTACACCTTC
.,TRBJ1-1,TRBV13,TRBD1,CASRLTGVGRSTEAFF,TGTGCCAGCAGGTTGACAGGGGTAGGTCGGAGCACTGAAGCTTTCTTT
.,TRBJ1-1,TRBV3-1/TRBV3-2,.,CASTRRPDTEAFF,TGTGCCAGCACCCGGCGGCCAGATACTGAAGCTTTCTTT
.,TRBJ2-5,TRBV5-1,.,CASSLQETQYF,TGCGCCAGCAGTCTCCAAGAGACCCAGTACTTC
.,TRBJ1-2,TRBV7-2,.,CASSQGPNYGYTF,TGTGCCAGCAGCCAGGGCCCCAACTATGGCTACACCTTC
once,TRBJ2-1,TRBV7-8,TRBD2,CASSLSWTSGRNEQFF,TGTGCCAGCAGCCTATCCTGGACTAGCGGGAGAAATGAGCAGTTCTTC
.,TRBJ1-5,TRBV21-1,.,CASSTKGRGSLDNQPQHF,TGTGCCAGCAGCACAAAAGGGCGGGGATCCTTAGACAATCAGCCCCAGCATTTT
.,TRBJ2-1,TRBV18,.,CASSPFLSAYNEQFF,TGTGCCAGCTCACCATTCCTCTCTGCCTACAATGAGCAGTTCTTC
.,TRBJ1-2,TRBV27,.,CASSFEMSGNYGYTF,TGTGCCAGCAGTTTCGAAATGTCGGGAAACTATGGCTACACCTTC
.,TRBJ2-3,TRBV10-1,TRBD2,CASSETSGHTQYF,TGCGCCAGCAGTGAAACTAGCGGGCATACGCAGTATTTT
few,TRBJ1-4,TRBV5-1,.,CASRPKAANEKLFF,TGCGCCAGCAGACCCAAGGCGGCTAATGAAAAACTGTTTTTT
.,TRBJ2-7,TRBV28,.,CASTPRGGGKYEQYF,TGTGCCAGCACCCCGAGGGGTGGGGGCAAATACGAGCAGTACTTC
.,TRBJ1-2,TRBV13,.,CASSPSSGWENYGYTF,TGTGCCAGCAGCCCGTCAAGCGGATGGGAAAACTATGGCTACACCTTC
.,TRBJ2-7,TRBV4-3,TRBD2,CASSQAAGGTHEQYF,TGCGCCAGCAGCCAAGCGGCGGGAGGAACCCACGAGCAGTACTTC
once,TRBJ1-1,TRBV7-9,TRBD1,CASSTRDSAFF,TGTGCCAGCAGCACCCGGGACAGCGCTTTCTTT
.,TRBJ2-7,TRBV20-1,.,CSASLGGATYEQYF,TGCAGTGCTAGTCTAGGCGGGGCCACCTACGAGCAGTACTTC